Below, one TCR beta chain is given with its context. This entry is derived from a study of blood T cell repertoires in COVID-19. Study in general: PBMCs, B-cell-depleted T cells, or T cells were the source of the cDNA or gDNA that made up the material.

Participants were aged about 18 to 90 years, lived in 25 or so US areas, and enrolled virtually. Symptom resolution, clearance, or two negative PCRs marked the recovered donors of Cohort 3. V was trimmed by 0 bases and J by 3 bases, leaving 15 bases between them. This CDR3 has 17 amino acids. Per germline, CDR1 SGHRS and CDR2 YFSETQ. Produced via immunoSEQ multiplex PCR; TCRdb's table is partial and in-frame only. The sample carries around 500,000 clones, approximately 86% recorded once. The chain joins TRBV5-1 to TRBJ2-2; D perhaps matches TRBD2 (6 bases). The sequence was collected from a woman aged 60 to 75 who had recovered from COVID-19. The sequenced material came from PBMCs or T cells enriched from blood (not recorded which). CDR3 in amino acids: CASSLASGWAYTGELFF. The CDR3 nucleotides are TGCGCCAGCAGCTTGGCCAGCGGGTGGGCCTACACCGGGGAGCTGTTTTTT.